This T cell receptor beta chain was identified in a study of a mutant IDH1 vaccine in newly diagnosed glioma. Whole-study context: Treated patients had a mean age of roughly 40 years and a roughly 60% male, around 38% female split. Patients previously underwent radiotherapy, temozolomide, or both, and most underwent both.

The time point was: week 47, end of study. A 20-mer mutant IDH1 peptide at 300 ug was injected subcutaneously with topical imiquimod. Study-level points and caveats: Changes in top peripheral clonotypes did not appear linked to pseudoprogression. It was more than 80% of patients that developed vaccine-induced immune responses.

The method was immunoSEQ multiplex PCR; TCRdb's version includes in-frame clones alone and lacks a portion of them. The sample lists 50,000 or so clones, approximately 84% occurring once. CDR1 and CDR2 (germline): MNHEY, SMNVEV (reference sequence). With 6 bases removed from V and 2 bases from J, the gap between germline ends came to 18 bases. This CDR3 has 16 amino acids. A word on this clone: Its antigen is not identified.

This receptor was obtained from a woman aged 25 to 39 with glioma. Some clones in this sample may be carry-over from other donors' samples. Sequencing used PBMCs, obtained from a glioma patient whose treatment included an IDH1 peptide vaccine. The chain is built from TRBV27 and TRBJ2-3; D is undetermined. CDR3 sequence: CASSPIDLGFTDTQYF. The CDR3 bases are TGTGCCAGCAGCCCCATCGATCTCGGATTCACAGATACGCAGTATTTT.